Shown below are 5 T cell receptor beta chains from a single sample sequenced in a study of identifying expanded T cells in peripheral blood. The assay was immunoSEQ multiplex PCR, and TCRdb's table has in-frame clones only and misses some. The table lists 70,000 to 100,000 clones, about 88% of them singletons. The sequencing input was blood. All receptors come from a person aged 18 to 75 in good health.

The CDR3 DNA reads TGTGCCAGCACCATACGGGACTACTCCTACAATGAGCAGTTCTTC. Translating it yields CASTIRDYSYNEQFF. The gene calls are TRBV21-1 and TRBJ2-1; the DNA was not compared with TRBD2, the D call given in the table. TRBV21-1 is deemed a pseudogene. The CDR3 sequence is 15 residues long.

The V and J genes are TRBV10-3 and TRBJ2-5; D is unclear. The CDR3 length is 14 residues. Germline CDR1 is ENHRY and CDR2 is SYGVKD. V was clipped by 0 bases and J by 5 bases, with 10 bases between them. CDR3 nucleotide sequence: TGTGCCATCAGTGAGTCTATCGGGTCGGAGACCCAGTACTTC. Translating gives CAISESIGSETQYF.

This rearrangement joins TRBV6-5 to TRBJ2-7, with TRBD1 matching 7 bases. The CDR3 is 15 residues long. Germline CDR1 and CDR2: MNHEY and SVGAGI. The trim removed 0 bases at V and 3 bases at J, leaving 5 bases unmatched. Here the CDR3 reads CASSYSRTGLYEQYF. CDR3 DNA sequence: TGTGCCAGCAGTTACTCGAGGACAGGCCTCTACGAGCAGTACTTC.

V is TRBV19 and J is TRBJ1-4; D is unresolved. V lost 9 bases and J 4 bases, leaving 9 bases between the germline ends. Germline-derived CDR1 and CDR2 are LNHDA and SQIVND (reference sequence). The CDR3 covers 12 residues. Written as DNA, the CDR3 is TGTGCCAGCGGGGAGCTTAATGAAAAACTGTTTTTT. This encodes CASGELNEKLFF.

This chain links TRBV13 with TRBJ2-7; maybe TRBD2 (6 bases). Germline V gene data show CDR1 as PRHDT and CDR2 as FYEKMQ (reference sequence). V was cut by 5 bases and J by 2 bases, with 19 bases left in between. CDR3 length: 16 residues. This CDR3 is CASSTERDFPTYEQYF. For the CDR3, the DNA is TGTGCCAGCAGCACGGAACGGGACTTCCCCACCTACGAGCAGTACTTC. The variable domain in full, with the rest retrieved from reference TRBV13 and TRBJ2-7, is AAGVIQSPRHLIKEKRETATLKCYPIPRHDTVYWYQQGPGQDPQFLISFYEKMQSDKGSIPDRFSAQQFSDYHSELNMSSLELGDSALYFCASSTERDFPTYEQYFGPGTRLTVT.